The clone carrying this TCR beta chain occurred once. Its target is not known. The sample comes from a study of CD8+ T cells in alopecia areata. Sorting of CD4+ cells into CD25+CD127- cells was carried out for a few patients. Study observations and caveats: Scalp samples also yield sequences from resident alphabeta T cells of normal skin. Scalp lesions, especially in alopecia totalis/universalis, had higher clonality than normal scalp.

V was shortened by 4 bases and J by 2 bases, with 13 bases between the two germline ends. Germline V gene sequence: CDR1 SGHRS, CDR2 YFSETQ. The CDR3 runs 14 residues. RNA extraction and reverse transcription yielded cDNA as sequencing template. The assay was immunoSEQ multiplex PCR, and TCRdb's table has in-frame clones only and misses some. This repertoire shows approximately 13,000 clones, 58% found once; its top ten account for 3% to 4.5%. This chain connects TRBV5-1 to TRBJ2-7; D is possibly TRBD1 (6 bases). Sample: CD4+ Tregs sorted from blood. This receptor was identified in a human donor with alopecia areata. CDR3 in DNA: TGCGCCAGCAGCGCGAACAGGGTCCCCTACGAGCAGTACTTC. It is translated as CASSANRVPYEQYF.